These 26 T cell receptor beta chains were all obtained from the same sample, sequenced in a study of T cells after yellow fever vaccination. TCRdb processed the 5' RACE reads anew with MiXCR; each CDR3 protein has one entry. Of about 120,000 distinct CDR3 sequences in the sample, more than 7.5% were seen once. The sequencing here drew on CD8+ T cells sorted from PBMCs, taken on the day of the yellow fever booster vaccination. These receptors all stem from a man between 18 and 29 years old who received the YFV17D yellow fever vaccine.

This rearrangement joins TRBV29-1 to TRBJ2-5; D may be TRBD1 or TRBD2 (5 bases each). The CDR3 length is 15 residues. CDR1 is SQVTM, CDR2 ANQGSEA, per germline. Trimming removed 3 bases at V and 5 bases at J, with 19 bases between. CDR3 DNA sequence: TGCAGCGTTGACGGGGCCCGGATGATGTCGGAGACCCAGTACTTC. Translated, it gives CSVDGARMMSETQYF.

There are a few counts of this clonotype. The chain links TRBV5-1 to TRBJ1-1; D remains ambiguous. Germline V gene lookup returns CDR1 SGHRS and CDR2 YFSETQ. This CDR3 is built from 16 residues. V was clipped by 3 bases and J by 4 bases, with 19 bases between them. CDR3 loop: CASSYGRAMLRTEAFF. Here the CDR3 DNA reads TGCGCCAGCAGCTACGGTAGGGCGATGCTGCGCACTGAAGCTTTCTTT.

This clonotype turned up a few times. This chain connects TRBV6-2 or TRBV6-3 to TRBJ1-1, with 10 bases that match TRBD1. The CDR3 contains 14 residues. Germline V CDR1 and CDR2: MNHEY, SVGEGT. V lost 5 bases, J lost 5 bases, and 5 bases stayed unmatched. The DNA for the CDR3 is TGTGCCAGCAGTCGACAGGGGGCCGGGACTGAAGCTTTCTTT. It is translated as CASSRQGAGTEAFF.

V and J are TRBV6-4 and TRBJ1-1; D remains unclear. Germline V gene data show CDR1 as MRHNA and CDR2 as SNTAGT. The ends were cut back, 6 bases at V and 3 bases at J, with 11 bases in the middle. This CDR3 comprises 13 residues. In DNA, the CDR3 is TGTGCCAGCAGGGGATCAACCTACACTGAAGCTTTCTTT. Its protein is CASRGSTYTEAFF.

The chain links TRBV27 to TRBJ2-3; D is possibly TRBD1 or TRBD2 (5 bases each). Trimming left V 4 bases short and J 5 bases short, with 10 bases between. The CDR3 has 13 residues. Germline V gene data show CDR1 as MNHEY and CDR2 as SMNVEV (reference sequence). This CDR3 is CASSWDGRDTQYF. CDR3 DNA sequence: TGTGCCAGCAGTTGGGACGGAAGAGATACGCAGTATTTT.

This clonotype showed up many times. The V call is TRBV29-1, the J call TRBJ2-1, with D perhaps TRBD1 or TRBD2 (6 bases each). V was clipped by 2 bases and J by 0 bases, with 11 bases between them. Germline V gene sequence: CDR1 SQVTM, CDR2 ANQGSEA. The CDR3 spans 15 residues. The CDR3 reads CSVEKGGLSYNEQFF. Here the CDR3 DNA reads TGCAGCGTTGAAAAGGGGGGCCTCTCCTACAATGAGCAGTTCTTC.

The V gene is TRBV12-3 or TRBV12-4, the J gene TRBJ2-1; 13 bases are shared with TRBD2. CDR3 size: 15 residues. V lost 6 bases to trimming and J lost 3 bases; unmatched junction nucleotides: 2. In nucleotides, the CDR3 is TGTGCCAGCAGCGGACTAGCGGGGGACTACAATGAGCAGTTCTTC. This codes for CASSGLAGDYNEQFF.

The V and J genes are TRBV9 and TRBJ1-1, with D possibly TRBD1 on 5 matching bases. CDR1 is SGDLS, CDR2 YYNGEE, per germline. Trimming took 0 bases from V and 1 from J, leaving 7 bases between them. This CDR3 is built from 14 residues. The CDR3 here is CASSVEGANTEAFF. CDR3 nucleotides: TGTGCCAGCAGCGTAGAAGGGGCGAACACTGAAGCTTTCTTT.

This clonotype appeared a few times. The chain couples TRBV7-2 to TRBJ1-1; perhaps TRBD1 as D (5 bases). The V and J ends lost 3 bases and 0 bases respectively, with 11 bases between them. The CDR3 extends over 15 amino acids. CDR1 and CDR2 from the germline V gene are SGHTA and FQGNSA. The CDR3 nucleotides are TGTGCCAGCAGCTTCCGAGACAGACTGAACACTGAAGCTTTCTTT. Translation: CASSFRDRLNTEAFF. The complete variable domain, with remaining parts taken from reference TRBV7-2 and TRBJ1-1, reads GAGVSQSPSNKVTEKGKDVELRCDPISGHTALYWYRQSLGQGLEFLIYFQGNSAPDKSGLPSDRFSAERTGGSVSTLTIQRTQQEDSAVYLCASSFRDRLNTEAFFGQGTRLTVV.

This clonotype occurred a few times. The CDR3 loop is CSAIRGSSYNEQFF. The CDR3 bases are TGCAGTGCTATCCGGGGGAGCTCCTACAATGAGCAGTTCTTC. The rearrangement links TRBV20-1 to TRBJ2-1; possibly TRBD2 for D (6 bases). The germline V and J ends were trimmed by 4 bases and 0 bases, with 10 bases remaining between them. This CDR3 region has 14 residues. Germline CDR1 reads DFQATT; CDR2 reads SNEGSKA (reference sequence).

This rearrangement joins TRBV6-5 to TRBJ1-2; D gene uncertain. Germline CDR1 is MNHEY and CDR2 is SVGAGI. Trimming removed 0 bases from V and 0 bases from J, with 14 bases in between. The CDR3 sequence is 17 residues long. CDR3: CASSYSRSRAANYGYTF. CDR3 DNA: TGTGCCAGCAGTTACTCGAGATCGAGGGCTGCTAACTATGGCTACACCTTC.

This clonotype showed up just a few times. CDR3 sequence: CASSPRVGHSGELFF. CDR3 nucleotides: TGCGCCAGCAGCCCTCGGGTCGGGCACTCCGGGGAGCTGTTTTTT. This chain joins TRBV4-1 and TRBJ2-2, with D hard to call. CDR1 and CDR2 (germline): MGHRA, YSYEKL. V lost 4 bases to trimming and J lost 6 bases, with 15 bases between them. CDR3 length: 15 residues.

There are a few counts of this clonotype. The genes are TRBV5-1 and TRBJ1-4; TRBD1 matches at 8 bases. With V trimmed by 0 bases and J by 4 bases, 8 bases remained unmatched. The CDR3 covers 17 residues. Germline V gene data show CDR1 as SGHRS and CDR2 as YFSETQ. In DNA, the CDR3 is TGCGCCAGCAGCTTGGGTGACAGGGGCCCTTTTAATGAAAAACTGTTTTTT. The encoded protein is CASSLGDRGPFNEKLFF.

CDR3 DNA sequence: TGTGCCAGTAGTCCCATGGGAGGAAATAGCAATCAGCCCCAGCATTTT. Amino acid sequence: CASSPMGGNSNQPQHF. The chain links TRBV19 to TRBJ1-5; D uncertain. This CDR3 is 16 amino acids long. Trimming removed 5 bases from V and 0 bases from J, with 14 bases in between. Germline V gene data show CDR1 as LNHDA and CDR2 as SQIVND (reference sequence).

There are many counts of this clonotype. V gene TRBV5-1 combines with J gene TRBJ2-7; 12 bases are shared with TRBD1. The trim removed 0 bases at V and 4 bases at J, leaving 8 bases unmatched. The CDR3 is 17 amino acids. The V gene's germline CDR1 is SGHRS and CDR2 YFSETQ. The CDR3 coding sequence is TGCGCCAGCAGCTTGGCTCTCCCGGGACAGGGGGCTTACGAGCAGTACTTC. The encoded protein is CASSLALPGQGAYEQYF.

CDR3 loop: CASSQVLVVGSNYGYTF. The CDR3 nucleotides read TGCGCCAGCAGCCAAGTATTGGTCGTCGGTAGTAACTATGGCTACACCTTC. The chain joins TRBV4-1 to TRBJ1-2; D gene uncertain. The CDR3 extends over 17 amino acids. The germline CDR1 and CDR2 sequences are MGHRA and YSYEKL. V was cut by 1 base and J by 1 base, with 16 bases left in between.

The chain links TRBV5-6 to TRBJ1-1, with TRBD1 as a possible D gene (6 bases). Trimming took off 0 bases at V and 1 base at J, with 7 bases between the two ends. Per germline, CDR1 SGHDT and CDR2 YYEEEE. The CDR3 is made up of 14 amino acids. In nucleotides, the CDR3 is TGTGCCAGCAGCTTGGAACAGGGGAACACTGAAGCTTTCTTT. This encodes CASSLEQGNTEAFF.

This clonotype was seen many times. The chain couples TRBV6-2 or TRBV6-3 to TRBJ2-3; 7 bases are shared with TRBD2. This CDR3 comprises 17 residues. The ends lost 4 bases at V and 0 bases at J; junction bases unmatched: 10. In germline, CDR1 is MNHEY, CDR2 SVGEGT. The CDR3 protein is CASSSKEAGESTDTQYF. The CDR3 DNA sequence: TGTGCCAGCAGTTCTAAGGAGGCGGGGGAGAGCACAGATACGCAGTATTTT.

This clonotype was seen more than once but under ten times. The chain recombines TRBV7-2 with TRBJ2-7, with 7 bases identical to TRBD1. Germline CDR1 is SGHTA and CDR2 is FQGNSA. The CDR3 length is 15 residues. V lost 6 bases and J lost 5; bases outside the gene matches: 13. The CDR3 reads CASSFTRQGVNEQYV. For the CDR3, the DNA is TGTGCCAGCAGTTTTACCCGACAGGGCGTGAACGAGCAGTACGTC.

Many counts were recorded for this clonotype. The chain couples TRBV5-1 to TRBJ2-5; TRBD1 agrees at 7 bases. This CDR3 region has 15 residues. Trimming removed 3 bases from V and 2 bases from J; junction bases left unmatched: 7. The V gene's germline CDR1 is SGHRS and CDR2 YFSETQ. The CDR3 DNA sequence: TGCGCCAGCAGCTCAGGGACAGTGCTACAAGAGACCCAGTACTTC. It codes for CASSSGTVLQETQYF.

This clonotype was seen more than once but under ten times. The chain is built from TRBV6-1 and TRBJ2-7; D may be TRBD1 (6 bases). This CDR3 has 13 amino acids. Trimming took off 7 bases at V and 3 bases at J, with 13 bases between the two ends. Germline CDR1 is MNHNS and CDR2 is SASEGT. The CDR3 DNA sequence: TGTGCCAGCACCCCCAGAGGGGGCTACGAGCAGTACTTC. This sequence encodes CASTPRGGYEQYF.

The rearrangement uses TRBV12-3 or TRBV12-4 and TRBJ2-5; D is unresolved. This CDR3 is built from 12 residues. The V gene lost 4 bases and the J gene lost 5 bases, with 8 bases spanning the gap. Written as DNA, the CDR3 is TGTGCCAGCAGTTGGAGTTGGGAGACCCAGTACTTC. Translation gives CASSWSWETQYF.

Many counts were recorded for this clonotype. The chain joins TRBV9 to TRBJ1-1; D not certain. The CDR3 runs to 13 residues. The V end was cut by 4 bases, the J end by 0 bases, with 7 bases between. CDR1 and CDR2 (germline): SGDLS, YYNGEE. The CDR3 bases are TGTGCCAGCAGCCTGGATCTGAACACTGAAGCTTTCTTT. Protein sequence: CASSLDLNTEAFF.

This clonotype was detected only a few times. The rearrangement joins TRBV27 to TRBJ2-7; tentative D call: TRBD1 (6 bases). The germline V and J ends were trimmed by 5 bases and 1 base, with 18 bases remaining between them. Germline V gene data show CDR1 as MNHEY and CDR2 as SMNVEV (reference sequence). The length of the CDR3 is 16 residues. CDR3 sequence: CASSPGGRGRSYEQYF. CDR3 coding DNA: TGTGCCAGCAGTCCTGGGGGCAGGGGAAGGTCCTACGAGCAGTACTTC.

In its sample, this clonotype was seen a few times. The chain carries TRBV12-3 or TRBV12-4 and TRBJ2-5, with a possible D match to TRBD1 (5 bases). Trimming took 3 bases from V and 6 from J, leaving 23 bases between them. The CDR3 spans 17 residues. The CDR3 nucleotides read TGTGCCAGCAGTTTCATCCCTGGGGCCAGGGATGGAAAGACCCAGTACTTC. Protein: CASSFIPGARDGKTQYF.

CDR3 sequence (DNA): TGTGCCAGTAGTATAACTGGGGCCAACGTCCTGACTTTC. Translated, it gives CASSITGANVLTF. The rearrangement links TRBV19 to TRBJ2-6; no definite D call. The CDR3 totals 13 residues. Germline CDR1 reads LNHDA; CDR2 reads SQIVND (reference sequence). Trimming pared 2 bases from V and 2 bases from J, leaving 1 base between.